The next 20 T cell receptor beta chains were all read from a single sample in a study of cytomegalovirus exposure and HLA in healthy donors. Assay: immunoSEQ multiplex PCR; the TCRdb copy retains only in-frame clones and omits some. The table records over 150,000 clones, 85% of them present only once. Sequenced: PBMCs. Receptors originate from a man aged 18 to 30 in good health and CMV-seropositive.

In its sample, this clone was seen once. The rearrangement links TRBV5-1 to TRBJ2-6, with D perhaps matching TRBD2 (6 bases). This CDR3 is built from 15 residues. Trimming left V 2 bases short and J 4 bases short, with 10 bases between. In germline, CDR1 is SGHRS, CDR2 YFSETQ. Here the CDR3 reads CASSFGAGGANVLTF. The CDR3 DNA reads TGCGCCAGCAGCTTCGGGGCGGGGGGGGCCAACGTCCTGACTTTC.

This rearrangement joins TRBV10-1 to TRBJ1-1, with 7 bases identical to TRBD1. Germline V gene lookup returns CDR1 WNHNN and CDR2 SYGVQD (reference sequence). After removal of 4 bases from V and 2 bases from J, the junction contained 7 bases not matched to a gene. The CDR3 has 15 amino acids. This CDR3 reads CASSVTGTANTEAFF. CDR3 nucleotides: TGCGCCAGCAGTGTTACCGGGACAGCTAACACTGAAGCTTTCTTT.

This clone was found a few times. The chain employs TRBV15 and TRBJ2-7, with D perhaps TRBD1 (6 bases). The ends were cut back, 1 base at V and 3 bases at J, with 10 bases in the middle. Germline V CDR1 and CDR2: LNHNV, YYDKDF (reference sequence). The CDR3 loop spans 14 amino acids. The CDR3 reads CATSRAGANYEQYF. CDR3 coding DNA: TGTGCCACCAGCAGAGCAGGGGCGAACTACGAGCAGTACTTC.

The chain is built from TRBV5-1 and TRBJ2-1, with 10 bases fitting TRBD2. The J segment lost 2 bases and the V segment lost 2 bases, leaving 4 bases of the junction unmatched. This CDR3 comprises 16 residues. Germline CDR1 and CDR2: SGHRS and YFSETQ. CDR3 sequence (DNA): TGCGCCAGCAGCTTTTCAGCGGGAGGGCCCTACAATGAGCAGTTCTTC. This encodes CASSFSAGGPYNEQFF.

This clone has a handful of counts. The chain employs TRBV10-1 and TRBJ1-4; 9 bases map to TRBD1. This CDR3 spans 13 amino acids. V lost 9 bases to trimming and J lost 8 bases; unmatched junction nucleotides: 7. Looked up from germline, CDR1 is WNHNN and CDR2 is SYGVQD (reference sequence). Here the CDR3 reads CARGTGPKEKLFF. The CDR3 bases are TGCGCCAGGGGGACAGGGCCAAAAGAAAAACTGTTTTTT.

The chain combines TRBV5-1 with TRBJ2-1, with TRBD2 matching 15 bases. CDR3 length: 16 residues. Germline assignment: CDR1 SGHRS and CDR2 YFSETQ. The ends lost 4 bases at V and 8 bases at J; junction bases unmatched: 7. DNA of the CDR3: TGCGCCAGCAGCCTCCGGACTAGCGGGAGGGCCTATGAGCAGTTCTTC. This sequence encodes CASSLRTSGRAYEQFF.

The genes are TRBV30 and TRBJ1-6; no definite D call. Germline lookup yields CDR1 GTSNPN and CDR2 SVGIG (reference sequence). With 4 bases removed from V and 11 bases from J, the gap between germline ends came to 15 bases. This CDR3 has 13 amino acids. CDR3 amino acids: CAWKYDTGTPLHF. Written as DNA, the CDR3 is TGTGCCTGGAAGTACGACACGGGAACACCCCTCCACTTT.

This chain links TRBV2 with TRBJ2-3; TRBD1 might be the D (6 bases). The CDR3 contains 14 residues. CDR1 SNHLY and CDR2 FYNNEI come from the germline V gene. V lost 7 bases, J lost 0 bases, and 11 bases lay in between. The CDR3 sequence: CASTLDRSTDTQYF. The DNA for the CDR3 is TGTGCCAGCACCTTAGACAGGAGCACAGATACGCAGTATTTT.

The CDR3 nucleotides are TGTGCCAGCAGTGTCTCCAGCGGGAGCCTTTGGACCTACGAGCAGTACTTC. Protein: CASSVSSGSLWTYEQYF. The chain links TRBV2 to TRBJ2-7, with TRBD2 matching over 8 bases. Per germline, CDR1 SNHLY and CDR2 FYNNEI. Unmatched junction bases numbered 13, after V lost 4 bases and J lost 2 bases. The CDR3 is 17 residues long. Drawing the rest from reference TRBV2 and TRBJ2-7, the complete variable domain is EPEVTQTPSHQVTQMGQEVILRCVPISNHLYFYWYRQILGQKVEFLVSFYNNEISEKSEIFDDQFSVERPDGSNFTLKIRSTKLEDSAMYFCASSVSSGSLWTYEQYFGPGTRLTVT.

The chain is built from TRBV6-1 and TRBJ1-1, with D unclear. Trimming took 1 base from V and 11 from J, leaving 8 bases between them. CDR1 is MNHNS and CDR2 is SASEGT in the germline V gene. This CDR3 spans 11 amino acids. CDR3 protein: CASSEGAPAFF. Here the CDR3 DNA reads TGTGCCAGCAGTGAAGGGGCACCGGCTTTCTTT.

V gene TRBV5-1 combines with J gene TRBJ1-1; tentative D call: TRBD1 (6 bases). CDR1 is SGHRS and CDR2 is YFSETQ in the germline V gene. The CDR3 sequence is 15 residues long. Trimming took 0 bases from V and 6 from J, leaving 15 bases between them. CDR3 loop: CASSLAGPDSSEAFF. CDR3 DNA sequence: TGCGCCAGCAGCTTGGCAGGCCCGGACAGCTCTGAAGCTTTCTTT. Complete variable domain (other parts from reference TRBV5-1 and TRBJ1-1): KAGVTQTPRYLIKTRGQQVTLSCSPISGHRSVSWYQQTPGQGLQFLFEYFSETQRNKGNFPGRFSGRQFSNSRSEMNVSTLELGDSALYLCASSLAGPDSSEAFFGQGTRLTVV.

This clone has more than one count but fewer than ten. V gene TRBV28 combines with J gene TRBJ2-7, with D hard to call. There are 11 residues in the CDR3. The V end lost 4 bases, the J end lost 7 bases, and 8 bases lay between the germline ends. Germline-derived CDR1 and CDR2 are MDHEN and SYDVKM. The CDR3 reads CASSSPREQYF. CDR3 bases: TGTGCCAGCAGTTCCCCCAGGGAGCAGTACTTC.

This chain connects TRBV6-5 to TRBJ2-7, with TRBD2 identical over 13 bases. The CDR3 runs to 16 residues. The germline V gene encodes CDR1 MNHEY and CDR2 SVGAGI. V was clipped by 2 bases and J by 7 bases; unmatched bases: 8. CDR3 in DNA: TGTGCCAGCAGTTACACCGGACTAGCGGGGGCGGGGGAGCAGTACTTC. Protein product: CASSYTGLAGAGEQYF.

This clone has just one count. The identical CDR3 is also encoded by other nucleotide sequences in the sample. This chain joins TRBV9 and TRBJ1-1; 8 nucleotides line up with TRBD1. The CDR3 runs 13 residues. V trimming: 5 bases; J trimming: 4 bases; junction bases outside the gene matches: 4. Germline CDR1 is SGDLS and CDR2 is YYNGEE. The CDR3 DNA sequence: TGTGCCAGCAGTCCTACAGGGGGCACTGAAGCTTTCTTT. Translation gives CASSPTGGTEAFF.

This chain links TRBV5-1 with TRBJ1-1; perhaps TRBD1 as D (6 bases). V gave up 3 bases and J gave up 3 bases, with 15 bases separating them. The germline gives CDR1 SGHRS, CDR2 YFSETQ. This CDR3 comprises 15 residues. This chain's CDR3 is CASSSTGSVDTEAFF. The CDR3 DNA follows: TGCGCCAGCAGCTCCACAGGGTCGGTTGACACTGAAGCTTTCTTT.

The rearrangement uses TRBV19 and TRBJ2-7, with 8 bases identical to TRBD1. Germline V gives CDR1 LNHDA, CDR2 SQIVND (reference sequence). After removal of 0 bases from V and 5 bases from J, the junction contained 6 bases not matched to a gene. This CDR3 has 15 amino acids. The CDR3 bases are TGTGCCAGTAGTATAGACGGACAGGGATGGGACGAGCAGTACTTC. Protein: CASSIDGQGWDEQYF.

This clone appeared once. This rearrangement joins TRBV4-1 to TRBJ2-7; 7 bases map to TRBD1. With V trimmed by 1 base and J by 1 base, 1 base remained unmatched. The CDR3 sequence is 14 residues long. Germline-derived CDR1 and CDR2 are MGHRA and YSYEKL. This chain's CDR3 is CASSQGQGSYEQYF. In nucleotides, the CDR3 is TGCGCCAGCAGCCAAGGACAGGGATCCTACGAGCAGTACTTC.

V is TRBV27 and J is TRBJ1-2, with TRBD1 matching 10 bases. Germline lookup yields CDR1 MNHEY and CDR2 SMNVEV (reference sequence). J was trimmed by 7 bases and V by 6 bases; bases with no gene match: 8. The CDR3 totals 14 residues. For the CDR3, the DNA is TGTGCCAGCAGACCCGGGACAGGGGAGAGTGGCTACACCTTC. It specifies CASRPGTGESGYTF.

The rearrangement links TRBV7-8 to TRBJ1-4; TRBD1 agrees at 8 bases. The germline V gene has CDR1 SGHVS and CDR2 FQNEAQ. Trimming took 2 bases from V and 7 from J; bases not matched to a gene: 3. The CDR3 has 14 residues. The CDR3, as DNA: TGTGCCAGCAGCTTACAGGGGGCGGGTGAAAAACTGTTTTTT. Its translation is CASSLQGAGEKLFF.

The rearrangement uses TRBV18 and TRBJ1-2, with D unclear. CDR3 size: 16 residues. V shed 1 base and J shed 4 bases, with 16 bases lying between them. Looked up from germline, CDR1 is KGHSH and CDR2 is LQKENI. CDR3 amino acids: CASSPRTLASVYGYTF. In nucleotides, the CDR3 is TGTGCCAGCTCACCACGTACGCTCGCGTCCGTCTATGGCTACACCTTC.